The clone carrying this T cell receptor beta chain was picked up one time. Its antigen is not identified. The assay was immunoSEQ multiplex PCR, and TCRdb's table has in-frame clones only and misses some. The table shows hundreds of thousands of clones, with 95% to 98% occurring only once. This sample was included in a study of shared clonotypes between healthy human individuals. Overall study context: Donors, aged 18 to 49, were two women and a few men. Plates per donor: three CD4 naive, three CD4 memory, two CD8 naive, one CD8 memory. Overall study findings and caveats: An effect of sequencing depth on clonotype sharing among donors was expected. The authors sampled blood alone, and tissue repertoires likely differ.

Naive CD8 cells lacked CD45RO and underwent positive selection for CCR7, leaving out terminally differentiated effector memory CD45RA+ cells. The sample comprised naive CD8+ T cells sorted from blood. The TCR was taken from a man aged 25 to 40 in good health.

CDR3: CASSLVDIQQTYEQYF. The CDR3 nucleotides read TGTGCCAGCAGCTTGGTGGACATCCAACAGACCTACGAGCAGTACTTC. The chain links TRBV5-6 to TRBJ2-7; TRBD1 is a possible D gene (5 bases). This CDR3 is 16 amino acids long. Germline-derived CDR1 and CDR2 are SGHDT and YYEEEE. Trimming shortened V by 0 bases and J by 2 bases, and 15 bases separated the two germline ends. The full variable domain, with the rest looked up from reference TRBV5-6 and TRBJ2-7, is DAGVTQSPTHLIKTRGQQVTLRCSPKSGHDTVSWYQQALGQGPQFIFQYYEEEERQRGNFPDRFSGHQFPNYSSELNVNALLLGDSALYLCASSLVDIQQTYEQYFGPGTRLTVT.